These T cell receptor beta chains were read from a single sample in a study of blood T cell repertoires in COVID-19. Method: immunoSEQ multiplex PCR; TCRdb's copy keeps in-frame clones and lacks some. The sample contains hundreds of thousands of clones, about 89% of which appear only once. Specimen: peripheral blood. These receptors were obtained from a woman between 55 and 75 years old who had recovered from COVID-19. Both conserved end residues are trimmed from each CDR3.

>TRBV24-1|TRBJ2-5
ATSDLDPRLAARETQY
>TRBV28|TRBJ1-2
ASSFSGGVAGGYT
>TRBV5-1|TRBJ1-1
ASRRASIQRVNTEAF
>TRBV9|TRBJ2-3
ASSVSAGGRMGGTDTQY
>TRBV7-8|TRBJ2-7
ASSLGGTYEQY
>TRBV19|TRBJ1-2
ATKQGVPPYGYT
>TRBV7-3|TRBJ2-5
ASSLGGGAGRETQY
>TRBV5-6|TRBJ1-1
ASSLRSGTEAF
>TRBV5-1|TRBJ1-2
ASSLAARGNYGYT
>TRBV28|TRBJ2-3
ASSFWGGGADTQY
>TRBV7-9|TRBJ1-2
ASTPDRNYGYT
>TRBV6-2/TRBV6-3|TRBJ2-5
ASSYSSSYQETQY
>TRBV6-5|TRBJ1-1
ASTPGQGRTEAF
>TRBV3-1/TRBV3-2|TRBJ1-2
ASSQASGGSYGYT
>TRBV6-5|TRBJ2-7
ASTGTYEQY
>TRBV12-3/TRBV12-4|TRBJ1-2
ASSFRVSGYT
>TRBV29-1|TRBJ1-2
SVGQGQDYGYT
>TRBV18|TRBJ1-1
ASSRDRGFTEAF
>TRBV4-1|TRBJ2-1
ASSHRASGDYNEQF
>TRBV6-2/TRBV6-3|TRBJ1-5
ASSYAVNEAQPQH